This T cell receptor (beta chain) is from a study of monozygotic twins with inflammatory bowel disease. This CDR3 comprises 15 residues. Per the germline V gene, CDR1 is SGHRS and CDR2 is YFSETQ. With the 5' RACE reads reprocessed, TCRdb shows one record per CDR3 protein and no DNA. The data show 400,000 or so distinct CDR3 sequences, and the top ten clones hold 2% to 2.5%. The chain has TRBV5-1 and TRBJ1-1. Source material: blood. The source is a human donor with ulcerative colitis or Crohn's disease, or a healthy co-twin of an affected twin (not recorded which). The CDR3 here is CASSPPEGVGTEAFF.